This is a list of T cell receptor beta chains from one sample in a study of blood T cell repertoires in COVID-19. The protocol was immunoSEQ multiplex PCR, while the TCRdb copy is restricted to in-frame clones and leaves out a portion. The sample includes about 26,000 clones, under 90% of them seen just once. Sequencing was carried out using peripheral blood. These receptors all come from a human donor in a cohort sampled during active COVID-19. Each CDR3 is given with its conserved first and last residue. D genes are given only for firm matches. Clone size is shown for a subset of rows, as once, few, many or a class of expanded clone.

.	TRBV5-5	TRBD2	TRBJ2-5	TGTGCCAGCAGCTTAGCGGGGGTCCAAGAGACCCAGTACTTC	CASSLAGVQETQYF
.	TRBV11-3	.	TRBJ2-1	TGTGCCAGCAGCTTTGGTATACAAGCCTACAATGAGCAGTTCTTC	CASSFGIQAYNEQFF
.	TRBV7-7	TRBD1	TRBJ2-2	TGTGCCAGCAGTTCCCAGGGGGTCCCCGGGGAGCTGTTTTTT	CASSSQGVPGELFF
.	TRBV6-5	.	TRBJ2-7	TGTGCCACAAAGGGGTACAGGGCGCTCTCCTACGAGCAGTACTTC	CATKGYRALSYEQYF
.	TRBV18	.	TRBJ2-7	TGTGCCAGCTCCCCGCGGGGCACACCCTACGAGCAGTACTTC	CASSPRGTPYEQYF
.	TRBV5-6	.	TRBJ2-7	TGTGCCAGCAGGCATGTGGTCCAGGGGGAGCAGTACTTC	CASRHVVQGEQYF
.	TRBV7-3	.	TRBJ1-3	TGTGCCAGCAGCTTACGAGGGAGTAGCTCTGGAAACACCATATATTTT	CASSLRGSSSGNTIYF
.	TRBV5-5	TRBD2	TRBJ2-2	TGTGCCAGCAGGTCCGGGACTACGAACACCGGGGAGCTGTTTTTT	CASRSGTTNTGELFF
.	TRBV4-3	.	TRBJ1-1	TGCGCCAGCAGCCAAAACCACAGGGTTCCGAACACTGAAGCTTTCTTT	CASSQNHRVPNTEAFF
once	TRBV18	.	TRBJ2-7	TGTGCCAGCTCACGGGGCCCCGTGACTAGTTCCTCCTACGAGCAGTACTTC	CASSRGPVTSSSYEQYF